Sequencing of this T cell receptor beta chain was carried out in a study of control samples from healthy donors and cancer patients. The CDR3 runs to 11 residues. This table comes from immunoSEQ multiplex PCR, and its TCRdb copy is limited to in-frame clones, with some not included. This table has 110,000 or so clones, around nine tenths appearing once. This chain uses TRBV21-1 with TRBJ2-7. TRBV21-1 is termed a pseudogene. The receptor comes from a man aged 25-40 years in good health. Material: blood. CDR3 DNA: TGTGCCAGCAGCAAGTCCTACGAGCAGTACTTC. It specifies CASSKSYEQYF.